The source of this T cell receptor beta chain is a study of T cell responses to AZD1222 COVID-19 vaccine. Germline loops: CDR1 MNHNS, CDR2 SASEGT. The CDR3 runs 17 residues. V gave up 0 bases and J gave up 3 bases; unmatched junction bases: 7. Profiled with immunoSEQ multiplex PCR; TCRdb holds only in-frame clones, not every one. The table lists roughly 190,000 clones, roughly 92% of them singletons. The TCR sequence derives from an adult in good health. Here the sequenced sample was peripheral blood, taken on day 0 of AZD1222 vaccination. V gene TRBV6-1 combines with J gene TRBJ1-5, with 8 bases identical to TRBD1. The CDR3, as DNA: TGTGCCAGCAGTGAAGCGAGAAACAGGGGGAACAATCAGCCCCAGCATTTT. It translates to CASSEARNRGNNQPQHF.